This T cell receptor (beta chain) was found in a study of human T cells and chemical hapten exposure. About the study: Skin of the upper inner arm, 2 cm by 2 cm, received 2% DPC for sensitization. On the upper back, patch tests were applied with 0.01% DPC and read at 6 days. Points from the study as a whole: After DPC sensitization, TCRs above 1 in 1000 frequency showed no change.

The germline V gene has CDR1 LGHNT and CDR2 FRNRAP. Trimming took 7 bases from V and 6 from J; bases not matched to a gene: 9. The CDR3 extends over 14 amino acids. This clonotype was counted many times. The antigen is not known. Time point indicated: patch test 2, 6 weeks after DPC sensitization. Treatment noted: therapeutic diphenylcyclopropenone sensitization with weekly scalp DPC. TCRdb re-derived calls from the RACE reads in MiXCR, one entry per CDR3 protein. This table holds 40,000 to 45,000 distinct CDR3 sequences, about 8.9% found once. Sequencing used whole blood, obtained in connection with sensitization to the hapten diphenylcyclopropenone (DPC). The receptor comes from a woman between 40 and 55 years old with alopecia areata. Some clones in this sample may be carry-over from other donors' samples. This chain links TRBV12-5 with TRBJ2-3; the match to TRBD1 covers 8 bases. As DNA, the CDR3 is TGTGCTAGTGCTCTTTCAGGGGGCGCCGATACGCAGTATTTT. Protein sequence: CASALSGGADTQYF.